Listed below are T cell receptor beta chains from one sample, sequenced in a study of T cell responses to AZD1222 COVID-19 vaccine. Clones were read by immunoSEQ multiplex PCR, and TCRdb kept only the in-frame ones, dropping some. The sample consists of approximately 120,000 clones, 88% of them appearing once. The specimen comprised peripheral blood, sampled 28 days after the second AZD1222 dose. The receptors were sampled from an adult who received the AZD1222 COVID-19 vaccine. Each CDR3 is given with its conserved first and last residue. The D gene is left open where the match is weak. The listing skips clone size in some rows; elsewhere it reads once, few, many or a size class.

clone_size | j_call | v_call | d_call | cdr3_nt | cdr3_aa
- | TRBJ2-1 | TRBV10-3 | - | TGTGCCATCAGTGTATTTGGGGTAGATGAGCAGTTCTTC | CAISVFGVDEQFF
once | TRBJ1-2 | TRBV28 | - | TGTGCCAGCAGTTTGAAGGGGACCCGGAGTGGCTATGGCTACACCTTC | CASSLKGTRSGYGYTF
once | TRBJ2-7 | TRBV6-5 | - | TGTGCCAGCAGTTCTCTCGACCCCTTTCCATACGAGCAGTACTTC | CASSSLDPFPYEQYF
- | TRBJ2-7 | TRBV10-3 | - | TGTGCCATCAGTGTTGGATCGCCCTACGAGCAGTACTTC | CAISVGSPYEQYF
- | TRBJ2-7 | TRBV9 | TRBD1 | TGTGCCAGCAGCGTAGGTTTGGGACAGGGGGCGGGGGAGCAGTACTTC | CASSVGLGQGAGEQYF
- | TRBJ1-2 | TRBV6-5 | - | TGTGCCAGCAGTCCCGGACAGTTCTATGGCTACACCTTC | CASSPGQFYGYTF
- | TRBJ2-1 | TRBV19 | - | TGTGCCAGTAGTCAAGCGGCCCTCTACAATGAGCAGTTCTTC | CASSQAALYNEQFF
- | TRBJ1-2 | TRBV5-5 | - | TGTGCCAGCAGCTTGGAGGGACCCTATGGCTACACCTTC | CASSLEGPYGYTF
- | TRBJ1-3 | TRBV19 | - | TGTGCCAGTAGTATAGATCACGGAGTCAGCTCTGGAAACACCATATATTTT | CASSIDHGVSSGNTIYF
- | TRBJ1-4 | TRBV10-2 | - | TGCGCCACCCAAGGGGAAAAACTGTTTTTT | CATQGEKLFF
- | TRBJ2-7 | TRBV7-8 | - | TGTGCCAGCAGCTTAGCGTTCCAGGCCCACGAGCAGTACTTC | CASSLAFQAHEQYF
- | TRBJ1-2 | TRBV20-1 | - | TGCAGTGGGGCGGGGGACTATGGCTACACCTTC | CSGAGDYGYTF
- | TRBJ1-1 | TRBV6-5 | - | TGTGCCAGCAGTTACCTAGGGTTGGGCACTGAAGCTTTCTTT | CASSYLGLGTEAFF
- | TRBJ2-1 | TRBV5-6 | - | TGTGCCAGCACCCAAGGGACGAAGGGAAGTGAGCAGTTCTTC | CASTQGTKGSEQFF
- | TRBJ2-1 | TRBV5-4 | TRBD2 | TGTGCCAGCAGCTCGGGACTAGCGGGGGGGCAGGGTGAGCAGTTCTTC | CASSSGLAGGQGEQFF
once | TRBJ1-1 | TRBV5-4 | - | TGTGCCAGCAGCTTGGGACCGGGGGCCGCTCTCACTGAAGCTTTCTTT | CASSLGPGAALTEAFF
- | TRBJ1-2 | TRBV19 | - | TGTGCCAGTAGTATAGGGGCAGGGAAAGGCTACACCTTC | CASSIGAGKGYTF
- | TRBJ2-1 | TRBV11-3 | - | TGTGCCATTACGGGACCGACGATCAGTGAGCAGTTCTTC | CAITGPTISEQFF
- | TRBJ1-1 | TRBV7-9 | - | TGTGCCAGCAGCCGCTCCAACGGGGATCCCACTGAAGCTTTCTTT | CASSRSNGDPTEAFF
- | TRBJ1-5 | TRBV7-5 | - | TGTGCCAGAAGCAAGGGGGATCAGCCCCAGCATTTT | CARSKGDQPQHF
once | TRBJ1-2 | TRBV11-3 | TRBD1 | TGTGCCAGCAGCCGGGACAGAGTTGGGTATGGCTACACCTTC | CASSRDRVGYGYTF
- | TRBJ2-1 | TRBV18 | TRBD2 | TGTGCCAGCTCACCACAGAGCGGGAGAAATGAGCAGTTCTTC | CASSPQSGRNEQFF
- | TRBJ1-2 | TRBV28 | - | TGTGCCAGCAGTGTGCGGGGGCGCGTTAGATATGGCTACACCTTC | CASSVRGRVRYGYTF
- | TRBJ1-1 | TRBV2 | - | TGTGCCAGCAGTTTGGGAAGGGACAACACTGAAGCTTTCTTT | CASSLGRDNTEAFF
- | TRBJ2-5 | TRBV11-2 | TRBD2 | TGTGCCAGCAGCTTAGCCCTGGGACTAGCACAGACCCAGTACTTC | CASSLALGLAQTQYF
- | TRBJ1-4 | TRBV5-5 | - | TGTGCCAGCAGTACGGCAACTAATGAAAAACTGTTTTTT | CASSTATNEKLFF
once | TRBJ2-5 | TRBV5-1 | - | TGCGCCAGCAGCTCAAGGACAGAAGAGACCCAGTACTTC | CASSSRTEETQYF
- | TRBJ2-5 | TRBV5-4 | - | TGTGCCAGCAGCCCTAAGGGGGGAGAAGAGACCCAGTACTTC | CASSPKGGEETQYF
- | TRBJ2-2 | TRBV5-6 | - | TGTGCCAGCGAGGCTCTTGGCGGGGAGCTGTTTTTT | CASEALGGELFF
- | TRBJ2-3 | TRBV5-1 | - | TGCGCCAGCAGCTCAGCAGGCGGCACAGATACGCAGTATTTT | CASSSAGGTDTQYF
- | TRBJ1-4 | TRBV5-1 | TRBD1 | TGCGCCAGCAGCCTAAGGACAGGAATTAACGAACTGTTTTTT | CASSLRTGINELFF
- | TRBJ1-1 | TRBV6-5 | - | TGTGCCAGCAGTTACGACAGGTCGGACACTGAAGCTTTCTTT | CASSYDRSDTEAFF
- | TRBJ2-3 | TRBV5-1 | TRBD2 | TGCGCCAGCAGCCCCTTCACTAGCGGGAGTTTGGATACGCAGTATTTT | CASSPFTSGSLDTQYF
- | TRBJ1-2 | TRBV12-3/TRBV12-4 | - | TGTGCCAGCAGTTTAATCTATGGCTACACCTTC | CASSLIYGYTF
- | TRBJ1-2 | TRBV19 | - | TGTGCCAGTAGTATTTCGACGGCTAACTATGGCTACACCTTC | CASSISTANYGYTF
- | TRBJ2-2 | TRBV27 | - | TGTGCCAGCAGGGGGACATTCACCGGGGAGCTGTTTTTT | CASRGTFTGELFF
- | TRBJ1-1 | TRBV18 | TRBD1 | TGTGCCAGCTCACCAATGACAGGGGGGTACACTGAAGCTTTCTTT | CASSPMTGGYTEAFF
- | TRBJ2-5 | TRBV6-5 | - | TGTGCCAGCAGGACGGGGCGCCAAGAGACCCAGTACTTC | CASRTGRQETQYF
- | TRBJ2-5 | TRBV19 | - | TGTGCCAGTAGTATAGATCGCCGGGGGCCCCAAGAGACCCAGTACTTC | CASSIDRRGPQETQYF
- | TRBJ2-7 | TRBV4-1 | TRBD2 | TGCGCCAGCAGCCAAAACCCCCCACGGACTAGCGAGACCTACGAGCAGTACTTC | CASSQNPPRTSETYEQYF